The source of this T cell receptor (beta chain) is a study of Graves' ophthalmopathy and Graves' hyperthyroidism. At the level of the study: Before any treatment, peripheral blood was taken at the initial diagnosis.

Ten or more counts support this clonotype. Its antigen is still unknown. General study findings and limits: A 13-signature model separated ophthalmopathy from stable hyperthyroidism, reaching roughly 85% sensitivity and less than 82% specificity cross-validated.

TCR beta CDR3 regions were amplified from RNA transcripts. An initial RT-PCR round employing HTBI primers preceded a second-round multiplex PCR. TCRdb called the multiplex PCR reads again in MiXCR, with one record for every CDR3 protein. The repertoire holds about 420,000 distinct CDR3 sequences, around 20% seen once, with 3% in the top ten. People with hyperthyroidism were aged 18 to 65 and newly diagnosed, under 2 months' duration. Other autoimmune diseases, uncontrolled infections, pregnancy or lactation ruled patients out of participation. The TCR was taken from a woman under 30 with stable Graves' hyperthyroidism. The sample consisted of peripheral blood.

The CDR3 loop is CASSETGGNQPQHF. In DNA form, the CDR3 reads TGTGCCAGCAGCGAGACGGGGGGCAATCAGCCCCAGCATTTT. The genes are TRBV6-2 or TRBV6-3 and TRBJ1-5; D is possibly TRBD1 (5 bases). Germline V gene lookup returns CDR1 MNHEY and CDR2 SVGEGT. Trimming stripped 6 bases from V and 2 bases from J, with 11 bases between. The CDR3 has 14 amino acids.